A selection of T cell receptor beta chains follows, all from one sample in a study of T-cell memory formation after mild COVID-19. One entry per CDR3 protein, called by TCRdb with MiXCR from the 5' RACE reads. The table includes about 240,000 distinct CDR3 sequences, 7.5% to 10% detected once. The sequenced sample consisted of PBMCs or a T cell subset sorted from them (not recorded which). The receptors derive from a man aged 18 to 30 who had mild COVID-19 (a few samples of this study predate the infection). Cell type and time point are not known. Both conserved end residues are part of each CDR3. The D gene is left open where the match is weak. The listing skips clone size in some rows; elsewhere it reads once, few, many or a size class.

cdr3_length d_call j_call v_call clone_size cdr3_aa cdr3_nt
13 . TRBJ1-5 TRBV7-9 . CASSSVGGFPQHF TGTGCCAGCAGCTCAGTCGGAGGGTTCCCCCAGCATTTT
13 . TRBJ1-1 TRBV10-3 . CAISGPGVTEAFF TGTGCCATCAGTGGTCCGGGGGTCACTGAAGCTTTCTTT
17 TRBD1 TRBJ1-4 TRBV4-1 few CASSQVTGGGFYEKLFF TGCGCCAGCAGCCAAGTGACAGGGGGCGGCTTTTATGAAAAACTGTTTTTT
11 . TRBJ2-3 TRBV29-1 . CSVEEADTQYF TGCAGCGTTGAGGAGGCAGATACGCAGTATTTT
15 . TRBJ2-2 TRBV4-2 . CASSQGQGNTGELFF TGTGCCAGCAGCCAAGGGCAGGGGAACACCGGGGAGCTGTTTTTT
15 . TRBJ2-3 TRBV9 . CASSVGGGPWDTQYF TGTGCCAGCAGCGTAGGCGGGGGCCCTTGGGATACGCAGTATTTT
13 . TRBJ2-2 TRBV12-3/TRBV12-4 few CASSLLDTGELFF TGTGCCAGCAGTTTGCTAGACACCGGGGAGCTGTTTTTT
15 . TRBJ2-3 TRBV7-2 . CASSQGQDQGRTQYF TGTGCCAGCAGCCAGGGCCAAGATCAAGGTCGAACGCAGTATTTT
15 TRBD1 TRBJ1-6 TRBV20-1 few CSARTGGGLGSPLHF TGCAGTGCACGGACAGGGGGCGGTTTGGGTTCACCCCTCCACTTT
12 . TRBJ2-5 TRBV6-2/TRBV6-3 many CASAASEETQYF TGTGCCAGCGCCGCATCGGAGGAGACCCAGTACTTC
14 . TRBJ2-5 TRBV20-1 many CSAQWRDFKETQYF TGCAGTGCACAATGGCGGGACTTTAAAGAGACCCAGTACTTC
14 TRBD2 TRBJ2-5 TRBV7-3 many CASSFSGGGQTQYF TGTGCCAGCAGCTTTAGCGGGGGGGGCCAGACCCAGTACTTC
15 TRBD1 TRBJ1-6 TRBV4-3 many CASRGDRGSSSPLHF TGCGCCAGCAGGGGGGACAGGGGTTCAAGCTCACCCCTCCACTTT
15 TRBD1 TRBJ2-4 TRBV15 . CATSSNRGRLNIQYF TGTGCCACCAGCAGTAACAGGGGGCGCCTAAACATTCAGTACTTC
14 . TRBJ2-3 TRBV4-2 . CASSQGASADTQYF TGTGCCAGCAGCCAAGGGGCTAGCGCAGATACGCAGTATTTT
14 . TRBJ1-1 TRBV5-1 few CASSSGGRNTEAFF TGCGCCAGCAGCTCGGGGGGGAGGAACACTGAAGCTTTCTTT
14 . TRBJ1-5 TRBV7-8 many CASSSAGGNQPQHF TGTGCCAGCAGCTCGGCGGGTGGGAATCAGCCCCAGCATTTT
14 . TRBJ1-5 TRBV24-1 . CATGDSYSNQPQHF TGTGCCACCGGGGACTCCTATAGCAATCAGCCCCAGCATTTT
14 TRBD1 TRBJ1-1 TRBV4-3 few CASSLRDRNTEAFF TGCGCCAGCAGCCTTCGGGACAGGAACACTGAAGCTTTCTTT
13 . TRBJ1-2 TRBV20-1 . CSARPPVRYGYTF TGCAGTGCTAGACCCCCGGTGCGATATGGCTACACCTTC
14 . TRBJ2-3 TRBV7-6 few CASSSPSSTDTQYF TGTGCCAGCAGCTCCCCCTCTAGCACAGATACGCAGTATTTT
13 . TRBJ2-7 TRBV15 few CATSIFLGVEQYF TGTGCCACCAGCATTTTCTTAGGGGTCGAGCAGTACTTC
11 . TRBJ1-1 TRBV6-2/TRBV6-3 many CASSHLGRAFF TGTGCCAGCAGTCACCTAGGGAGAGCTTTCTTT
16 TRBD2 TRBJ2-1 TRBV7-2 few CASSPPPGTSPHEQFF TGTGCCAGCAGCCCTCCCCCCGGGACTAGCCCACATGAGCAGTTCTTC
15 . TRBJ2-1 TRBV5-1 few CASSLVGAGLNEQFF TGCGCCAGCAGCTTGGTAGGGGCAGGGCTCAATGAGCAGTTCTTC
14 TRBD1 TRBJ1-4 TRBV7-2 many CASSLSHRGSELFF TGTGCCAGCAGCTTATCTCACAGGGGTTCGGAACTGTTTTTT
16 . TRBJ2-1 TRBV7-2 few CASRLRRAETYNEQFF TGTGCCAGCAGATTAAGGAGGGCAGAGACCTACAATGAGCAGTTCTTC
15 . TRBJ1-3 TRBV6-6 few CASLRDGYSGNTIYF TGTGCCAGCCTACGGGACGGATACTCTGGAAACACCATATATTTT
14 . TRBJ1-3 TRBV15 . CATSRDRGGNTIYF TGTGCCACCAGCAGAGATCGAGGAGGGAACACCATATATTTT
13 . TRBJ2-2 TRBV24-1 many CATSDWETGELFF TGTGCCACCAGTGATTGGGAGACCGGGGAGCTGTTTTTT
15 . TRBJ2-2 TRBV5-1 many CASSLGQFNTGELFF TGCGCCAGCAGCTTGGGACAGTTTAACACCGGGGAGCTGTTTTTT
15 TRBD1 TRBJ1-1 TRBV12-3/TRBV12-4 many CASSSPGQGNTEAFF TGTGCCAGCAGTTCACCGGGACAGGGAAACACTGAAGCTTTCTTT
15 TRBD2 TRBJ2-5 TRBV9 many CASSLLAGAQETQYF TGTGCCAGCAGTTTACTAGCGGGGGCCCAAGAGACCCAGTACTTC
16 . TRBJ1-3 TRBV18 . CASSERQITSGNTIYF TGTGCCAGCTCGGAACGACAGATTACCTCTGGAAACACCATATATTTT
15 TRBD1 TRBJ1-1 TRBV19 few CASILFGQASTEAFF TGTGCCAGTATCCTCTTTGGACAGGCAAGCACTGAAGCTTTCTTT
14 . TRBJ1-4 TRBV30 . CAWSMRTVNEKLFF TGTGCCTGGAGTATGCGGACAGTTAATGAAAAACTGTTTTTT
15 . TRBJ2-6 TRBV5-1 few CASSPAGAGANVLTF TGCGCCAGCAGCCCGGCAGGGGCTGGGGCCAACGTCCTGACTTTC
14 TRBD2 TRBJ2-5 TRBV20-1 many CSATSGGAGETQYF TGCAGTGCTACTAGCGGGGGGGCTGGAGAGACCCAGTACTTC